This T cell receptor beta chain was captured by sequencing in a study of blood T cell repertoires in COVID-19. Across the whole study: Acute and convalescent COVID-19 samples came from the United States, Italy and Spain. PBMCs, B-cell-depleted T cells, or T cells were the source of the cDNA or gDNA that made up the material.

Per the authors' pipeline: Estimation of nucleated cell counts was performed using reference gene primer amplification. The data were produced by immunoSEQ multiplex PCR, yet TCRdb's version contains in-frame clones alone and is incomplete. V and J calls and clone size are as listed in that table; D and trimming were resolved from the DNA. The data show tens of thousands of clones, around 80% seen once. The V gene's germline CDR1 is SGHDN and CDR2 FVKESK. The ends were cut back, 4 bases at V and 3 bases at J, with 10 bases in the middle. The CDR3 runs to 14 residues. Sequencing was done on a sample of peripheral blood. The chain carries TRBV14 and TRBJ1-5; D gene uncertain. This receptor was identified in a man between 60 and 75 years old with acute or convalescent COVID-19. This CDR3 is CASSPYNPNQPQHF. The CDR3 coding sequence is TGTGCCAGCAGCCCCTATAACCCCAATCAGCCCCAGCATTTT.